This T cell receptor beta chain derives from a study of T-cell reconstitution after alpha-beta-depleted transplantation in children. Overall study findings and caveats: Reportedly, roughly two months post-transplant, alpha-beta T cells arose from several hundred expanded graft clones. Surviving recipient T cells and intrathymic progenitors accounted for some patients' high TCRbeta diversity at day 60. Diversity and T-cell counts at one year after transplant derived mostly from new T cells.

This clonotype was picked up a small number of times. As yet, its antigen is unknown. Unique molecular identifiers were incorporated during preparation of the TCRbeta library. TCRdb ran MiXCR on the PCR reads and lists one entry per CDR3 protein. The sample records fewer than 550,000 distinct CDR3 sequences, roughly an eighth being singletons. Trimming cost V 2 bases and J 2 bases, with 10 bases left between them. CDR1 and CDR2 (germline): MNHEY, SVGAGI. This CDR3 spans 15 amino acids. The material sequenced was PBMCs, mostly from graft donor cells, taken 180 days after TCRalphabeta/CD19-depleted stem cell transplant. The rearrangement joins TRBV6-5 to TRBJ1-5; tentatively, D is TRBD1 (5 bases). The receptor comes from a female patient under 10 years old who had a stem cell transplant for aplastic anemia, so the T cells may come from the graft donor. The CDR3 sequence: CASSYGQGGNQPQHF. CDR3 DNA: TGTGCCAGCAGTTACGGGCAGGGCGGCAATCAGCCCCAGCATTTT.